This T cell receptor (beta chain) is drawn from a study of shared clonotypes between healthy human individuals. With 2 bases clipped from V and 9 bases from J, the junction kept 11 bases outside the gene matches. CDR1 and CDR2 (germline): MNHEY, SMNVEV (reference sequence). The CDR3 is made up of 17 amino acids. This clone was found once. Sequencing was performed with immunoSEQ multiplex PCR; in TCRdb, only in-frame clones are kept and a portion is missing. The table shows about 1,500,000 clones, with roughly 97% occurring only once. Participating donors were healthy, HIV-negative adults free of recent acute infections or vaccinations.

This chain joins TRBV27 and TRBJ2-1; 12 bases fit TRBD2. This clonotype was sampled from a man between 25 and 39 years old in good health. The specimen sequenced was naive CD4+ T cells sorted from blood. Subset defined: CD45RA+ positively selected. In DNA form, the CDR3 reads TGTGCCAGCAGTTTACATAGACTAGCGGGAGATCAGGGTGAGCAGTTCTTC. Protein sequence: CASSLHRLAGDQGEQFF.